This is a list of T cell receptor beta chains from one sample in a study of cytomegalovirus exposure and HLA in healthy donors. Using immunoSEQ multiplex PCR, the repertoire was profiled, and TCRdb retains in-frame clones only, with some absent. The sample yields more than 140,000 clones, 64% seen once. Sequences were obtained from PBMCs. Receptors originate from a woman aged 25 to 39 in good health and CMV-seropositive. CDR3s include the opening cysteine and the closing phenylalanine or tryptophan. The order of the fields is CDR3 length, clone size, J gene, V gene, D gene, CDR3 protein, CDR3 DNA. D genes are given only for firm matches. Rows give clone size only sometimes, using once, few, many, or a class for an expanded clone.

>15|-|TRBJ2-1|TRBV11-1|-
CASSLGTYSNNEQFF
TGTGCCAGCAGCTTAGGGACTTACTCTAACAATGAGCAGTTCTTC
>15|-|TRBJ1-2|TRBV7-9|TRBD1
CASSLTGGGYSGYTF
TGTGCCAGCAGCCTGACAGGGGGGGGTTATAGTGGCTACACCTTC
>14|-|TRBJ1-1|TRBV5-5|-
CASSSVPGAAEAFF
TGTGCCAGCAGCTCAGTGCCTGGGGCCGCTGAAGCTTTCTTT
>15|few|TRBJ2-3|TRBV7-3|TRBD2
CASSLRLASTDTQYF
TGTGCCAGCAGCTTGCGACTAGCGAGCACAGATACGCAGTATTTT
>16|-|TRBJ1-5|TRBV4-1|-
CASSPYPVPSLEPQHF
TGCGCCAGCAGCCCCTACCCAGTTCCTAGTTTAGAGCCCCAGCATTTT
>14|few|TRBJ2-1|TRBV4-1|-
CATLNPTRSREQFF
TGCGCCACCCTGAACCCTACCCGCTCTCGGGAGCAGTTCTTC
>13|few|TRBJ1-2|TRBV6-6|-
CASSYTGVGGYTF
TGTGCCAGCAGTTACACGGGGGTGGGAGGCTACACCTTC
>16|-|TRBJ1-4|TRBV7-9|TRBD1
CASSDEFRTGEEKLFF
TGTGCCAGCAGCGATGAATTTAGGACAGGGGAGGAAAAACTGTTTTTT
>15|few|TRBJ2-1|TRBV7-2|-
CASLGGRRSYNEQFF
TGTGCCAGCTTGGGGGGGCGCCGCTCCTACAATGAGCAGTTCTTC
>15|-|TRBJ1-5|TRBV4-2|TRBD1
CASSQSGQGGQPQHF
TGTGCCAGCAGCCAATCAGGACAGGGAGGTCAGCCCCAGCATTTT
>14|-|TRBJ1-2|TRBV7-8|-
CASSLAVVSYGYTF
TGTGCCAGCAGCTTAGCCGTGGTTAGCTATGGCTACACCTTC
>17|-|TRBJ2-7|TRBV5-1|TRBD1
CASSLVGTGQGTYEQYF
TGCGCCAGCAGCTTGGTAGGTACGGGACAGGGAACCTACGAGCAGTACTTC
>15|few|TRBJ1-4|TRBV18|-
CASSPVVGGHEKLFF
TGTGCCAGCTCACCCGTCGTCGGCGGGCATGAAAAACTGTTTTTT
>15|few|TRBJ2-6|TRBV7-2|-
CASSFQVSGANVLTF
TGTGCCAGCAGCTTCCAGGTCTCTGGGGCCAACGTCCTGACTTTC
>13|-|TRBJ2-5|TRBV10-1|TRBD1
CASSESRQGTQYF
TGCGCCAGCAGCGAATCGCGACAGGGGACCCAGTACTTC
>15|-|TRBJ2-3|TRBV11-3|TRBD2
CASKQREEGTDTQYF
TGTGCCAGCAAACAGCGGGAGGAGGGCACAGATACGCAGTATTTT
>15|-|TRBJ1-5|TRBV19|-
CASAGQSYSNQPQHF
TGTGCCAGTGCCGGACAGTCCTATAGCAATCAGCCCCAGCATTTT
>16|-|TRBJ2-4|TRBV5-5|TRBD1
CASSPRGPQTKNIQYF
TGTGCCAGCAGTCCCAGGGGGCCCCAGACCAAAAACATTCAGTACTTC
>13|once|TRBJ2-1|TRBV25-1|-
CASSDPRRGKQFF
TGTGCCAGCAGTGATCCCCGGCGGGGCAAGCAGTTCTTC
>13|-|TRBJ1-2|TRBV5-1|-
CASSLDRADGYTF
TGCGCCAGCAGCTTGGACAGGGCGGATGGCTACACCTTC
>11|few|TRBJ2-7|TRBV10-2|-
CASLEANEQYF
TGCGCCAGCCTCGAGGCGAACGAGCAGTACTTC
>16|few|TRBJ2-7|TRBV10-3|TRBD2
CAISTTSGTYSYEQYF
TGTGCCATCAGTACGACTAGCGGGACTTACTCCTACGAGCAGTACTTC
>19|-|TRBJ1-2|TRBV5-6|-
CASSLVSPFAPQTFYGYTF
TGTGCCAGCAGCTTGGTATCGCCGTTCGCCCCTCAGACTTTCTATGGCTACACCTTC
>14|-|TRBJ1-2|TRBV30|TRBD1
CAWVRDRGANGYTF
TGTGCCTGGGTCCGGGACAGGGGAGCCAATGGCTACACCTTC
>15|few|TRBJ1-4|TRBV7-9|TRBD1
CASSGRTGGEEKLFF
TGTGCCAGCAGCGGGAGGACAGGGGGCGAGGAAAAACTGTTTTTT
>14|few|TRBJ1-3|TRBV2|-
CASSELGARNTIYF
TGTGCCAGCAGTGAACTGGGGGCGAGAAACACCATATATTTT
>15|-|TRBJ1-5|TRBV5-6|-
CASTKGVYSNQPQHF
TGTGCCAGCACCAAGGGGGTATATAGCAATCAGCCCCAGCATTTT
>16|-|TRBJ2-7|TRBV6-6|TRBD2
CASSHSGTSGTWEQYF
TGTGCCAGCAGTCATTCTGGGACTAGCGGGACTTGGGAGCAGTACTTC
>14|once|TRBJ1-1|TRBV5-4|-
CASSGRTGNTEAFF
TGTGCCAGCAGCGGGAGAACAGGGAATACTGAAGCTTTCTTT
>14|-|TRBJ2-7|TRBV5-5|-
CASSPFRGSYEQYF
TGTGCCAGCAGCCCCTTCCGGGGTTCCTACGAGCAGTACTTC
>15|-|TRBJ2-7|TRBV18|-
CASSTQTGAGDEQYF
TGTGCCAGCTCAACCCAGACAGGGGCGGGGGACGAGCAGTACTTC
>18|-|TRBJ1-5|TRBV27|-
CASSLRVSGSREGQPQHF
TGTGCCAGCAGTTTAAGGGTTTCAGGTTCTCGAGAGGGTCAGCCCCAGCATTTT
>11|-|TRBJ1-2|TRBV5-1|-
CASSGEYGYTF
TGCGCCAGCTCCGGAGAATATGGCTACACCTTC
>13|-|TRBJ1-1|TRBV19|-
CASSIRGNTEAFF
TGTGCCAGTAGTATTCGGGGGAACACTGAAGCTTTCTTT
>15|-|TRBJ2-1|TRBV25-1|TRBD1
CASSERQGSYNEQFF
TGTGCCAGCAGTGAGCGACAGGGGTCTTACAATGAGCAGTTCTTC
>16|few|TRBJ1-2|TRBV28|TRBD1
CASSFLGQETNYGYTF
TGTGCCAGCAGTTTCCTAGGACAGGAAACTAACTATGGCTACACCTTC
>11|-|TRBJ2-7|TRBV30|TRBD1
CAWSGGSEQYF
TGTGCCTGGTCAGGGGGCAGCGAGCAGTACTTC
>16|-|TRBJ1-4|TRBV4-1|-
CASSQARTPRREKLFF
TGCGCCAGCAGCCAGGCTCGGACTCCAAGGCGCGAAAAACTGTTTTTT
>18|-|TRBJ1-2|TRBV9|TRBD1
CASSARTGAWSVLRGYTF
TGTGCCAGCAGCGCCCGGACAGGGGCTTGGTCCGTTCTTCGCGGCTACACCTTC
>17|-|TRBJ2-2|TRBV27|TRBD1
CASRGARGQVLVGELFF
TGTGCCAGCAGGGGGGCAAGGGGACAGGTTCTGGTCGGGGAGCTGTTTTTT
>17|few|TRBJ2-1|TRBV4-2|TRBD2
CASSQSASGGAGDEQFF
TGTGCCAGCAGCCAATCGGCTAGCGGGGGGGCAGGCGATGAGCAGTTCTTC
>15|-|TRBJ2-7|TRBV14|-
CASRQAGAPIYEQYF
TGTGCCAGCAGGCAAGCAGGGGCTCCCATCTACGAGCAGTACTTC
>13|few|TRBJ1-1|TRBV27|-
CASSSSAGTEAFF
TGTGCCAGCAGTTCCTCGGCGGGAACTGAAGCTTTCTTT
>13|few|TRBJ2-7|TRBV11-2|-
CASSRGQSYEQYF
TGTGCCAGCAGCAGAGGACAATCTTACGAGCAGTACTTC
>14|-|TRBJ1-2|TRBV6-6|TRBD1
CASSYGGTGYGYTF
TGTGCCAGCAGTTACGGGGGGACAGGCTATGGCTACACCTTC
>17|-|TRBJ1-2|TRBV5-3|TRBD1
CARSFPGQAGQNYGYTF
TGTGCCAGAAGCTTCCCCGGACAGGCCGGGCAGAACTATGGCTACACCTTC
>15|once|TRBJ1-1|TRBV15|-
CATSRGQAPNTEAFF
TGTGCCACCAGCAGAGGACAGGCCCCGAACACTGAAGCTTTCTTT
>12|-|TRBJ2-5|TRBV2|-
CASVAGGETQYF
TGTGCCAGCGTGGCAGGAGGAGAGACCCAGTACTTC
>17|once|TRBJ2-5|TRBV7-2|TRBD2
CASSLGKRGGLFETQYF
TGTGCCAGCAGCTTGGGAAAGCGGGGGGGCCTCTTTGAGACCCAGTACTTC
>15|-|TRBJ2-2|TRBV10-3|TRBD1
CAISPTGGETGELFF
TGTGCCATCAGCCCTACAGGGGGCGAGACCGGGGAGCTGTTTTTT
>14|-|TRBJ1-5|TRBV27|-
CASSLRVFDQPQHF
TGTGCCAGCAGTCTCAGGGTTTTCGATCAGCCCCAGCATTTT
>14|-|TRBJ1-5|TRBV9|-
CASSVAGWDQPQHF
TGTGCCAGCAGCGTGGCAGGGTGGGATCAGCCCCAGCATTTT
>13|-|TRBJ2-5|TRBV5-4|-
CASSIQYQETQYF
TGTGCCAGCAGCATACAGTACCAAGAGACCCAGTACTTC